This is a list of T cell receptor beta chains from one sample in a study of beta chain features in type 1 diabetes. Assay: immunoSEQ multiplex PCR; the TCRdb copy retains only in-frame clones and omits some. The data contain 810,000 or so clones, roughly 16% of them singletons. Sequencing was performed on naive CD4+ T cells from blood. All receptors derive from a woman aged 18-29 years in good health. Both conserved end residues are part of each CDR3. A D gene is named only where the DNA matches it firmly. A row's size may be missing; if present it is once, few, many or a size class.

clone size	D gene	V gene	J gene	CDR3 protein	CDR3 DNA
NA	NA	TRBV5-1	TRBJ1-1	CASSTGHLEGGTEAFF	TGCGCCAGCAGCACAGGACACCTCGAGGGTGGGACTGAAGCTTTCTTT
NA	TRBD1	TRBV5-6	TRBJ1-2	CASSYRGTDPTGYTF	TGTGCCAGCAGCTATCGGGGGACAGACCCTACAGGCTACACCTTC
NA	TRBD1	TRBV18	TRBJ2-1	CASSPQDRVYNEQFF	TGTGCCAGCTCACCACAGGACAGGGTCTACAATGAGCAGTTCTTC
NA	NA	TRBV5-1	TRBJ2-2	CASSRSSELNTGELFF	TGCGCCAGCAGCCGTTCTAGCGAGTTGAACACCGGGGAGCTGTTTTTT
NA	TRBD2	TRBV7-2	TRBJ2-5	CASSSGLAGVGYQETQYF	TGTGCCAGCAGCTCGGGACTAGCGGGAGTGGGGTACCAAGAGACCCAGTACTTC
NA	NA	TRBV2	TRBJ1-1	CASSEEQLAFF	TGTGCCAGCAGTGAAGAACAGTTGGCTTTCTTT
NA	NA	TRBV2	TRBJ2-7	CASSVPRIF	TGTGCCAGCAGTGTGCCTAGAATATTC
few	NA	TRBV7-2	TRBJ1-2	CASSSPGSYGYTF	TGTGCCAGCAGCTCACCCGGGAGCTATGGCTACACCTTC
NA	NA	TRBV5-6	TRBJ1-1	CASSLRGLNTEAFF	TGTGCCAGCAGCTTGCGGGGGTTGAACACTGAAGCTTTCTTT
NA	TRBD2	TRBV11-3	TRBJ2-3	CASSSGAGGTDTQYF	TGTGCCAGCAGCTCGGGAGCGGGAGGGACAGATACGCAGTATTTT
few	NA	TRBV10-3	TRBJ2-3	CAIRRAGGNPVEGTQYF	TGTGCCATCAGGAGGGCAGGAGGTAACCCGGTCGAGGGTACGCAGTATTTT
few	NA	TRBV7-6	TRBJ2-2	CASSLAPFGELFF	TGTGCCAGCAGCTTAGCGCCATTCGGGGAGCTGTTTTTT
few	NA	TRBV11-1	TRBJ2-6	CASSSGYSGANVLTF	TGTGCCAGCAGCTCTGGGTACTCTGGGGCCAACGTCCTGACTTTC
few	TRBD2	TRBV15	TRBJ2-5	CATSRGLARDGVETQYF	TGTGCCACCAGCAGAGGACTAGCCCGAGATGGCGTGGAGACCCAGTACTTC
NA	TRBD2	TRBV7-2	TRBJ2-1	CASSLGGLAYNEQFF	TGTGCCAGCAGCTTAGGGGGACTAGCGTACAATGAGCAGTTCTTC
NA	TRBD2	TRBV10-3	TRBJ2-2	CAISPGLGAGELFF	TGTGCCATCAGTCCGGGACTAGGGGCCGGGGAGCTGTTTTTT
few	NA	TRBV19	TRBJ1-1	CASSIERGAAFF	TGTGCCAGTAGTATTGAGAGGGGAGCTGCTTTCTTT
many	NA	TRBV28	TRBJ2-4	CASSSVPNIQYF	TGTGCCAGCAGTTCGGTTCCAAACATTCAGTACTTC
NA	NA	TRBV9	TRBJ2-1	CASNIIRGCFSYNEQFF	TGTGCCAGCAACATCATTCGGGGTTGTTTTTCCTACAATGAGCAGTTCTTC
NA	NA	TRBV29-1	TRBJ1-1	CSAWDTEAFF	TGCAGCGCCTGGGACACTGAAGCTTTCTTT
few	NA	TRBV19	TRBJ2-5	CASSIPGSLQETQYF	TGTGCCAGTAGCATACCCGGGTCCCTCCAAGAGACCCAGTACTTC